This T cell receptor (beta chain) came from a study of blood T cell repertoires in COVID-19. Study overall: Acute and convalescent COVID-19 specimens originated in the United States, Italy and Spain. PBMCs, B-cell-depleted T cells, or T cells provided the cDNA or gDNA that made up the material.

CDR1 is SQVTM, CDR2 ANQGSEA, per germline. This CDR3 region has 11 residues. The V end lost 4 bases, the J end lost 5 bases, and 8 bases lay between the germline ends. Per the authors' pipeline: Reference gene primer amplification gave estimated nucleated cell counts. Data came from immunoSEQ multiplex PCR; TCRdb stores just in-frame clones and leaves some out. V, J and clone size reflect that table, while D and trimming were determined from the DNA. The sample includes some 46,000 clones, about 86% seen only once; the top ten take over 5%. Comment on this clone: Different DNA sequences within this sample yield the same CDR3.

The TCR sequence derives from a woman aged 80 or older with acute or convalescent COVID-19. The chain uses TRBV29-1 and TRBJ1-2; no definite D call. Sequencing was done on a sample of peripheral blood. This CDR3 is CSVGHNYGYTF. As DNA, the CDR3 is TGCAGCGTTGGACATAATTATGGCTACACCTTC. Variable domain in full (rest from reference TRBV29-1 and TRBJ1-2): SAVISQKPSRDICQRGTSLTIQCQVDSQVTMMFWYRQQPGQSLTLIATANQGSEATYESGFVIDKFPISRPNLTFSTLTVSNMSPEDSSIYLCSVGHNYGYTFGSGTRLTVV.